This T cell receptor beta chain comes out of a study of T cells in Graves' hyperthyroidism and ophthalmopathy. Notes on the study in general: Most thyroid clonotypes with frequency above 0.001 were detected in blood.

Recently diagnosed hyperthyroidism of less than 2 months' duration affected patients aged 18 to 65. TCR beta CDR3 regions were amplified from RNA transcripts. First-round RT-PCR targeting the TCR CDR3 was performed with the HTBI primer set. TCRdb reprocessed the multiplex PCR reads with MiXCR, giving one entry per CDR3 protein. This table has about 420,000 distinct CDR3 sequences, around 16% appearing once. This clonotype was seen at least ten times. Its cognate antigen is unknown. The CDR3 contains 16 residues. Trimming cost V 2 bases and J 1 base, with 14 bases left between them. Germline loops: CDR1 SGHAT, CDR2 FQDESV (reference sequence).

This TCR derives from a young woman with Graves' hyperthyroidism. The sequencing sample was made of blood. V gene TRBV11-1 combines with J gene TRBJ1-1; maybe TRBD1 (6 bases). The CDR3 sequence is CASSLRFGGWNTEAFF. The CDR3 DNA sequence: TGTGCCAGCAGCTTACGGTTTGGGGGCTGGAACACTGAAGCTTTCTTT.